A selection of T cell receptor beta chains follows, all from one sample in a study of cytomegalovirus exposure and HLA in healthy donors. The assay was immunoSEQ multiplex PCR, and TCRdb's table has in-frame clones only and misses some. The data contain roughly 130,000 clones, about 76% of them singletons. Input material: PBMCs. The receptors come from a man aged 40-49 years in good health and CMV-seropositive. CDR3s include the opening cysteine and the closing phenylalanine or tryptophan. D genes are given only for firm matches. Size is stated for part of the rows, as once, few or many counts, or as a class when the clone is expanded.

J gene: TRBJ2-7
clone size: NA
D gene: TRBD2
V gene: TRBV5-1
CDR3 protein: CASSPTRGGGPRVDEQYF
CDR3 DNA: TGCGCCAGCAGCCCCACACGGGGGGGAGGGCCCAGGGTCGACGAGCAGTACTTC

J gene: TRBJ1-5
clone size: NA
D gene: NA
V gene: TRBV5-3
CDR3 protein: CARRPTHREVGNQPQHF
CDR3 DNA: TGTGCCAGAAGACCTACCCACCGAGAAGTCGGCAATCAGCCCCAGCATTTT

J gene: TRBJ1-6
clone size: NA
D gene: NA
V gene: TRBV5-1
CDR3 protein: CASSKGDSPLHF
CDR3 DNA: TGCGCCAGCAGTAAAGGGGATTCACCCCTCCACTTT

J gene: TRBJ2-1
clone size: few
D gene: TRBD1
V gene: TRBV7-9
CDR3 protein: CASSETGGLRNEQFF
CDR3 DNA: TGTGCCAGCAGCGAAACAGGGGGACTCCGGAATGAGCAGTTCTTC

J gene: TRBJ2-5
clone size: NA
D gene: NA
V gene: TRBV6-1
CDR3 protein: CASSAGGGASSWEIQYF
CDR3 DNA: TGTGCCAGCAGTGCAGGAGGGGGGGCCTCTAGTTGGGAGATCCAGTACTTC

J gene: TRBJ2-1
clone size: NA
D gene: TRBD1
V gene: TRBV19
CDR3 protein: CASSSHPPGQYNEQFF
CDR3 DNA: TGTGCCAGTAGTTCGCATCCGCCGGGACAGTACAATGAGCAGTTCTTC

J gene: TRBJ2-7
clone size: NA
D gene: TRBD2
V gene: TRBV18
CDR3 protein: CASSPAASSGSHSYEQYF
CDR3 DNA: TGTGCCAGCTCACCCGCGGCGTCTAGCGGGAGCCACTCCTACGAGCAGTACTTC

J gene: TRBJ2-4
clone size: NA
D gene: TRBD2
V gene: TRBV18
CDR3 protein: CASSLTSGEQNIQYF
CDR3 DNA: TGTGCCAGCTCTCTGACTAGCGGGGAGCAAAACATTCAGTACTTC

J gene: TRBJ2-5
clone size: few
D gene: TRBD2
V gene: TRBV19
CDR3 protein: CASSIGGTSGETQYF
CDR3 DNA: TGTGCCAGTAGTATAGGGGGGACTAGCGGGGAGACCCAGTACTTC

J gene: TRBJ1-3
clone size: NA
D gene: NA
V gene: TRBV28
CDR3 protein: CASSWLDRSSGNTIYF
CDR3 DNA: TGTGCCAGCAGTTGGTTAGACAGGAGCTCTGGAAACACCATATATTTT

J gene: TRBJ2-1
clone size: NA
D gene: NA
V gene: TRBV5-1
CDR3 protein: CASSLGQDYNEQFF
CDR3 DNA: TGCGCCAGCAGCTTGGGACAGGACTACAATGAGCAGTTCTTC

J gene: TRBJ1-1
clone size: NA
D gene: TRBD1
V gene: TRBV27
CDR3 protein: CASQTGAWGTEAFF
CDR3 DNA: TGTGCCAGCCAGACAGGGGCCTGGGGCACTGAAGCTTTCTTT

J gene: TRBJ2-5
clone size: few
D gene: TRBD1
V gene: TRBV28
CDR3 protein: CASRLQGAGETQYF
CDR3 DNA: TGTGCCAGCAGACTTCAGGGGGCTGGGGAGACCCAGTACTTC

J gene: TRBJ1-4
clone size: few
D gene: NA
V gene: TRBV28
CDR3 protein: CASSPRQDEKLFF
CDR3 DNA: TGTGCCAGCAGTCCAAGACAGGATGAAAAACTGTTTTTT

J gene: TRBJ1-2
clone size: NA
D gene: TRBD1
V gene: TRBV19
CDR3 protein: CASTGTAAFYGYTF
CDR3 DNA: TGTGCCAGTACGGGGACAGCAGCATTCTATGGCTACACCTTC

J gene: TRBJ2-2
clone size: NA
D gene: TRBD1
V gene: TRBV19
CDR3 protein: CASSPGTGTVGELFF
CDR3 DNA: TGTGCCAGTAGTCCCGGGACAGGGACGGTCGGGGAGCTGTTTTTT

J gene: TRBJ1-2
clone size: NA
D gene: NA
V gene: TRBV6-4
CDR3 protein: CASSPEPGSAGGYTF
CDR3 DNA: TGTGCCAGCAGTCCCGAACCGGGTTCCGCCGGCGGCTACACCTTC

J gene: TRBJ1-4
clone size: NA
D gene: NA
V gene: TRBV5-6
CDR3 protein: CASSFPPGGEKLFF
CDR3 DNA: TGTGCCAGCAGCTTTCCCCCGGGAGGCGAAAAACTGTTTTTT

J gene: TRBJ2-7
clone size: NA
D gene: NA
V gene: TRBV7-8
CDR3 protein: CASSVTGGGREQYF
CDR3 DNA: TGTGCCAGCAGCGTCACAGGGGGCGGGAGGGAGCAGTACTTC

J gene: TRBJ1-4
clone size: few
D gene: TRBD1
V gene: TRBV9
CDR3 protein: CASTRDSTATNEKLFF
CDR3 DNA: TGTGCCAGCACGCGGGACAGTACCGCAACTAATGAAAAACTGTTTTTT

J gene: TRBJ1-6
clone size: NA
D gene: NA
V gene: TRBV2
CDR3 protein: CASRSSYNSPLHF
CDR3 DNA: TGTGCCAGCAGGAGCTCCTATAATTCACCCCTCCACTTT

J gene: TRBJ1-1
clone size: NA
D gene: NA
V gene: TRBV5-1
CDR3 protein: CASSTEGTEAFF
CDR3 DNA: TGCGCCAGCAGCACGGAGGGTACTGAAGCTTTCTTT

J gene: TRBJ1-5
clone size: once
D gene: TRBD1
V gene: TRBV2
CDR3 protein: CASSTTGVSNQPQHF
CDR3 DNA: TGTGCCAGCAGTACAACAGGGGTGAGCAATCAGCCCCAGCATTTT

J gene: TRBJ2-5
clone size: NA
D gene: NA
V gene: TRBV30
CDR3 protein: CAWSSDRGGRETQYF
CDR3 DNA: TGTGCCTGGAGTAGTGACAGGGGAGGGAGGGAGACCCAGTACTTC

J gene: TRBJ1-5
clone size: NA
D gene: NA
V gene: TRBV6-6
CDR3 protein: CASRPQQGLSNQPQHF
CDR3 DNA: TGTGCCAGCCGGCCCCAGCAGGGACTTAGCAATCAGCCCCAGCATTTT

J gene: TRBJ2-7
clone size: NA
D gene: NA
V gene: TRBV30
CDR3 protein: CAWSVRSGLRYEQYF
CDR3 DNA: TGTGCCTGGAGTGTAAGGTCAGGGCTTCGATACGAGCAGTACTTC

J gene: TRBJ1-5
clone size: NA
D gene: NA
V gene: TRBV28
CDR3 protein: CASSFRDRFNQPQHF
CDR3 DNA: TGTGCCAGCAGTTTTCGCGACAGATTCAATCAGCCCCAGCATTTT

J gene: TRBJ2-3
clone size: NA
D gene: TRBD2
V gene: TRBV7-6
CDR3 protein: CASSLARTSGVADTQYF
CDR3 DNA: TGTGCCAGCAGCTTAGCCAGGACTAGCGGGGTAGCAGATACGCAGTATTTT

J gene: TRBJ1-1
clone size: NA
D gene: TRBD1
V gene: TRBV5-1
CDR3 protein: CASSWTGVAEAFF
CDR3 DNA: TGCGCCAGCAGCTGGACAGGGGTGGCTGAAGCTTTCTTT

J gene: TRBJ2-7
clone size: NA
D gene: NA
V gene: TRBV19
CDR3 protein: CASSIARASPEEQYF
CDR3 DNA: TGTGCCAGTAGTATAGCAAGGGCTAGCCCTGAAGAGCAGTACTTC

J gene: TRBJ1-4
clone size: NA
D gene: NA
V gene: TRBV10-3
CDR3 protein: CAISQGGQATGEKLFF
CDR3 DNA: TGTGCCATCAGTCAGGGCGGACAAGCCACAGGGGAAAAACTGTTTTTT

J gene: TRBJ1-3
clone size: NA
D gene: TRBD1
V gene: TRBV28
CDR3 protein: CASREGAVDTIYF
CDR3 DNA: TGTGCCAGCAGGGAGGGGGCTGTGGACACCATATATTTT

J gene: TRBJ2-7
clone size: NA
D gene: TRBD1
V gene: TRBV18
CDR3 protein: CASSLQGASYEQYF
CDR3 DNA: TGTGCCAGCTCGCTACAGGGGGCCTCCTACGAGCAGTACTTC

J gene: TRBJ1-1
clone size: NA
D gene: NA
V gene: TRBV19
CDR3 protein: CASTPTLNTEAFF
CDR3 DNA: TGTGCCAGTACCCCTACGTTGAACACTGAAGCTTTCTTT

J gene: TRBJ1-4
clone size: NA
D gene: TRBD1
V gene: TRBV30
CDR3 protein: CAWSVVSRGHEKLFF
CDR3 DNA: TGTGCCTGGAGTGTAGTAAGCAGGGGGCATGAAAAACTGTTTTTT

J gene: TRBJ1-6
clone size: NA
D gene: NA
V gene: TRBV7-8
CDR3 protein: CASSFGGGEGGKSPLHF
CDR3 DNA: TGTGCCAGCAGCTTTGGGGGCGGCGAAGGGGGTAAATCACCCCTCCACTTT

J gene: TRBJ1-5
clone size: NA
D gene: TRBD1
V gene: TRBV19
CDR3 protein: CASTSAGTGNQPQHF
CDR3 DNA: TGTGCCAGTACCTCGGCCGGGACAGGGAATCAGCCCCAGCATTTT

J gene: TRBJ1-1
clone size: NA
D gene: NA
V gene: TRBV27
CDR3 protein: CASSSIFLARLDTEAFF
CDR3 DNA: TGTGCCAGCAGTTCGATTTTTCTGGCCCGCTTGGACACTGAAGCTTTCTTT

J gene: TRBJ2-7
clone size: NA
D gene: TRBD1
V gene: TRBV5-1
CDR3 protein: CASSLGTGKFYEQYF
CDR3 DNA: TGCGCCAGCAGCCTCGGGACAGGAAAGTTCTACGAGCAGTACTTC

J gene: TRBJ2-1
clone size: NA
D gene: TRBD2
V gene: TRBV5-4
CDR3 protein: CASSPPRDYLYNEQFF
CDR3 DNA: TGTGCCAGCAGCCCCCCCCGGGACTATCTTTACAATGAGCAGTTCTTC

J gene: TRBJ2-3
clone size: NA
D gene: NA
V gene: TRBV7-2
CDR3 protein: CASSFEGVADTQYF
CDR3 DNA: TGTGCCAGCAGCTTCGAGGGAGTAGCAGATACGCAGTATTTT

J gene: TRBJ2-7
clone size: few
D gene: NA
V gene: TRBV5-1
CDR3 protein: CASSLDAHSYEQYF
CDR3 DNA: TGCGCCAGCAGCCTGGACGCACACTCCTACGAGCAGTACTTC